These 29 T cell receptor beta chains were all obtained from the same sample, sequenced in a study of T cell repertoires and HLA-DP antigens (dated by TCRdb to 2016 to 2018). These receptors lack a known antigen. Library preparation was by the immunoSEQ multiplex PCR assay. TCRdb limited this immuneACCESS table to in-frame rearrangements with V and J called. A share of clones is missing; checked studies link under half to unresolved V genes, and the rest is unexplained. Across this sample there are some 120,000 clones, with roughly 92% seen only once. About 0.27% of the sample lies in the top ten. Sample: CD4+ T cells from PBMCs. The receptors here all came from a young woman in good health and CMV-seronegative.

CDR3 sequence reads: CAWSPLLDEQFF. In DNA form, the CDR3 reads TGTGCCTGGAGTCCACTCCTAGATGAGCAGTTCTTC. The chain uses TRBV30 and TRBJ2-1; unclear D gene. CDR1 is GTSNPN, CDR2 SVGIG, per germline (reference sequence). The V end lost 2 bases, the J end lost 8 bases, and 10 bases lay between the germline ends. This CDR3 spans 12 amino acids. The whole variable domain, filled in from reference TRBV30 and TRBJ2-1, reads SQTIHQWPATLVQPVGSPLSLECTVEGTSNPNLYWYRQAAGRGLQLLFYSVGIGQISSEVPQNLSASRPQDRQFILSSKKLLLSDSGFYLCAWSPLLDEQFFGPGTRLTVL.

The chain combines TRBV7-9 with TRBJ2-1; TRBD2 matches 11 bases. The CDR3 has 15 amino acids. V was clipped by 1 base and J by 5 bases; unmatched bases: 1. Germline V CDR1 and CDR2: SEHNR, FQNEAQ (reference sequence). The CDR3 DNA reads TGTGCCAGCAGCTTAGGACTAGCGGGGAACAATGAGCAGTTCTTC. Residues: CASSLGLAGNNEQFF.

The sample holds one count of this clone. The gene calls are TRBV2 and TRBJ2-1; 9 bases line up with TRBD1. Germline assignment: CDR1 SNHLY and CDR2 FYNNEI. The CDR3 is 16 amino acids. V trimming: 4 bases; J trimming: 8 bases; junction bases outside the gene matches: 12. The CDR3 is CASSGPGTGRIDEQFF. As DNA, the CDR3 is TGTGCCAGCAGTGGACCCGGGACAGGGCGGATCGATGAGCAGTTCTTC.

This clone has just a few counts. The chain joins TRBV9 to TRBJ1-6, with 7 bases fitting TRBD1. The junction had 7 bases not matched to a gene; V was cut back by 3 bases and J by 7 bases. The CDR3 contains 15 residues. Germline V gene lookup returns CDR1 SGDLS and CDR2 YYNGEE. The CDR3 protein is CASSAAGTANSPLHF. DNA of the CDR3: TGTGCCAGCAGCGCGGCCGGGACAGCGAATTCACCCCTCCACTTT.

The chain uses TRBV7-9 and TRBJ2-3; 7 bases fit TRBD1. The V and J ends lost 1 base and 10 bases, in that order; junction bases with no gene match: 20. The CDR3 spans 18 residues. Looked up from germline, CDR1 is SEHNR and CDR2 is FQNEAQ (reference sequence). As DNA, the CDR3 is TGTGCCAGCAGCTTAGGGGGTTCACAACCCAGGGGGTCTTTTGCGCAGTATTTT. It translates to CASSLGGSQPRGSFAQYF.

The genes are TRBV7-9 and TRBJ2-1; 13 nucleotides line up with TRBD2. Trimming removed 2 bases from V and 9 bases from J; junction bases left unmatched: 4. Germline CDR1 is SEHNR and CDR2 is FQNEAQ (reference sequence). This CDR3 has 15 residues. The CDR3 region is CASSLSLAGGIEQFF. CDR3 in DNA: TGTGCCAGCAGCTTATCACTAGCGGGGGGGATTGAGCAGTTCTTC.

The V and J genes are TRBV27 and TRBJ2-1; D possibly uses TRBD1 or TRBD2 (7 bases each). With 3 bases removed from V and 8 bases from J, the gap between germline ends came to 26 bases. The CDR3 totals 18 residues. The germline CDR1 and CDR2 sequences are MNHEY and SMNVEV (reference sequence). The CDR3 loop is CASSLRPEGAPGGHEQFF. The CDR3 DNA reads as TGTGCCAGCAGTTTGAGGCCGGAGGGGGCGCCGGGAGGCCATGAGCAGTTCTTC.

V gene TRBV7-8 combines with J gene TRBJ2-7, with D unresolved. CDR1 SGHVS and CDR2 FQNEAQ come from the germline V gene. The CDR3 covers 13 residues. V lost 5 bases, J lost 6 bases, and 14 bases lay in between. The DNA of the CDR3 is TGTGCCAGCAGCACCTTCGGGCGGACCGAGCAGTACGTC. Translated, it gives CASSTFGRTEQYV.

The gene calls are TRBV9 and TRBJ1-3; TRBD1 matches 8 bases. The CDR3 consists of 16 residues. V was clipped by 0 bases and J by 7 bases; unmatched bases: 9. Germline CDR1 is SGDLS and CDR2 is YYNGEE. The CDR3 sequence is CASSVGTGPMRNTIYF. DNA for the CDR3: TGTGCCAGCAGCGTAGGGACAGGGCCCATGCGGAACACCATATATTTT.

The gene calls are TRBV11-2 and TRBJ1-1; D is unresolved. This CDR3 comprises 14 residues. Germline CDR1 reads SGHAT; CDR2 reads FQNNGV. Trimming took off 0 bases at V and 3 bases at J, with 8 bases between the two ends. The CDR3 is CASSLDQTYTEAFF. In nucleotides, the CDR3 is TGTGCCAGCAGCTTAGATCAAACCTACACTGAAGCTTTCTTT.

The rearrangement uses TRBV10-3 and TRBJ1-2; possible D gene TRBD1, 6 bases. The CDR3 length is 13 residues. V shed 6 bases and J shed 2 bases, with 10 bases lying between them. The germline gives CDR1 ENHRY, CDR2 SYGVKD. CDR3 bases: TGTGCCATCAGACAGGGCCCAAACTATGGCTACACCTTC. Encoded protein: CAIRQGPNYGYTF.

The chain employs TRBV18 and TRBJ1-1, with TRBD1 identical over 9 bases. The germline V gene encodes CDR1 KGHSH and CDR2 LQKENI. Losses at the gene ends were 2 bases for V and 2 bases for J; bases not matched to a gene: 3. The CDR3 runs 15 residues. This CDR3 reads CASSPTGGSNTEAFF. The DNA for the CDR3 is TGTGCCAGCTCACCAACAGGGGGCTCCAACACTGAAGCTTTCTTT.

The rearrangement uses TRBV6-6 and TRBJ1-5; D not certain. Germline V gene lookup returns CDR1 MNHNY and CDR2 SVGAGI (reference sequence). The CDR3 runs to 15 residues. V shed 7 bases and J shed 0 bases, with 13 bases lying between them. The CDR3 DNA sequence: TGTGCCAGCATAAAATCGGAGCCTAGCAATCAGCCCCAGCATTTT. Encoded protein: CASIKSEPSNQPQHF.

V gene TRBV6-5 combines with J gene TRBJ1-2, with 7 bases lining up with TRBD1. V trimming: 2 bases; J trimming: 8 bases; junction bases outside the gene matches: 11. CDR1 and CDR2 (germline): MNHEY, SVGAGI. This CDR3 comprises 15 residues. The CDR3 loop is CASSYAYEGAGGYTF. In DNA form, the CDR3 reads TGTGCCAGCAGTTACGCCTATGAGGGGGCGGGAGGCTACACCTTC.

The rearrangement links TRBV7-9 to TRBJ2-2; no clear D. The CDR3 consists of 19 residues. V was clipped by 0 bases and J by 0 bases, with 17 bases between them. The germline V gene encodes CDR1 SEHNR and CDR2 FQNEAQ (reference sequence). CDR3 sequence: CASSLARQVLPSNTGELFF. The CDR3 bases are TGTGCCAGCAGCTTAGCCCGGCAGGTACTGCCTTCGAACACCGGGGAGCTGTTTTTT.

This chain connects TRBV28 to TRBJ2-4; D is possibly TRBD1 (5 bases). Germline assignment: CDR1 MDHEN and CDR2 SYDVKM. The CDR3 covers 12 residues. The V and J ends lost 6 bases and 7 bases respectively, with 10 bases between them. CDR3 in amino acids: CASREAGNIQYF. DNA of the CDR3: TGTGCCAGCAGAGAAGCAGGGAACATTCAGTACTTC.

V is TRBV7-9 and J is TRBJ1-2; D may be TRBD1 (5 bases). The ends were cut back, 1 base at V and 8 bases at J, with 14 bases in the middle. The germline V gene encodes CDR1 SEHNR and CDR2 FQNEAQ (reference sequence). The CDR3 has 14 amino acids. CDR3 amino acids: CASSLVRGFGGYTF. As DNA, the CDR3 is TGTGCCAGCAGCTTAGTGAGGGGTTTCGGCGGCTACACCTTC.

The rearrangement joins TRBV28 to TRBJ2-3, with D possibly matching TRBD2 (5 bases). From germline, CDR1 is MDHEN and CDR2 SYDVKM. The V and J ends lost 6 bases and 2 bases respectively, with 12 bases between them. The CDR3 runs 14 residues. CDR3 DNA sequence: TGTGCCAGCAGGCCCGGGGATCTCACAGATACGCAGTATTTT. Translated, it gives CASRPGDLTDTQYF.

The genes are TRBV30 and TRBJ2-5, with D possibly TRBD1 on 6 matching bases. Germline CDR1 is GTSNPN and CDR2 is SVGIG (reference sequence). Trimming took off 0 bases at V and 4 bases at J, with 15 bases between the two ends. The CDR3 extends over 15 amino acids. The CDR3: CAWSVVGKGGETQYF. The CDR3 DNA follows: TGTGCCTGGAGTGTGGTAGGGAAAGGGGGAGAGACCCAGTACTTC.

The chain links TRBV5-3 to TRBJ2-7, with D possibly being TRBD1 (6 bases). TRBV5-3 is labeled an ORF, and its function is uncertain. V was pared by 4 bases and J by 2 bases, with 19 bases between. The CDR3 has 16 amino acids. In DNA, the CDR3 is TGTGCCAGAAGCCTCAACCGGGACAAAAACCCCTACGAGCAGTACGTC. It specifies CARSLNRDKNPYEQYV.

The chain uses TRBV28 and TRBJ1-2; TRBD1 might be the D (5 bases). Trimming took 5 bases from V and 4 from J, leaving 11 bases between them. CDR3 length: 13 amino acids. Per the germline V gene, CDR1 is MDHEN and CDR2 is SYDVKM. CDR3 in DNA: TGTGCCAGCAGTATAGGAGGGACCTATGGCTACACCTTC. Protein product: CASSIGGTYGYTF.

This rearrangement joins TRBV6-5 to TRBJ1-6; no reliable D call. The CDR3 runs to 14 residues. V lost 3 bases and J lost 8, with 11 bases in between. The germline V gene has CDR1 MNHEY and CDR2 SVGAGI. CDR3: CASSYRVTDSPLHF. For the CDR3, the DNA is TGTGCCAGCAGTTATAGGGTAACGGATTCACCCCTCCACTTT.

V and J are TRBV19 and TRBJ1-4, with a tentative D call TRBD1 (5 bases). Germline V CDR1 and CDR2: LNHDA, SQIVND (reference sequence). V lost 4 bases and J lost 3, with 21 bases in between. The CDR3 has 18 amino acids. The CDR3 here is CASSTRDPEGSANEKLFF. The CDR3 region has the DNA TGTGCCAGTAGTACAAGAGACCCTGAGGGGTCCGCTAATGAAAAACTGTTTTTT.

The chain carries TRBV5-6 and TRBJ2-1; D possibly uses TRBD1 or TRBD2 (5 bases each). This CDR3 contains 15 residues. The V and J ends lost 2 bases and 3 bases respectively, with 12 bases between them. Germline CDR1 SGHDT, CDR2 YYEEEE. The CDR3 region has the DNA TGTGCCAGCAGCTTCCGGGACGGCGGCTACAATGAGCAGTTCTTC. It yields the protein CASSFRDGGYNEQFF.

The DNA of the CDR3 is TGTGCCATCAGTGAATGGGGAGGGTCCTACGAGCAGTACTTC. Amino acids: CAISEWGGSYEQYF. The J gene is TRBJ2-5, the V gene TRBV10-3; 7 bases agree with TRBD2. Matching the DNA end better, TRBJ2-7 makes the J call doubtful. Germline CDR1 and CDR2: ENHRY and SYGVKD. The CDR3 totals 14 residues.

The chain recombines TRBV19 with TRBJ1-5, with D maybe TRBD1 (5 bases). The CDR3 covers 13 residues. Germline V gives CDR1 LNHDA, CDR2 SQIVND (reference sequence). Trimming cost V 8 bases and J 4 bases, with 12 bases left between them. CDR3 sequence: CASCQGLNQPQHF. The CDR3 bases are TGTGCCAGTTGCCAGGGCCTGAATCAGCCCCAGCATTTT.

The chain employs TRBV6-4 and TRBJ2-3; TRBD1 or TRBD2 may be the D gene (5 bases each). Trimming left V 2 bases short and J 1 base short, with 7 bases between. Per germline, CDR1 MRHNA and CDR2 SNTAGT. The CDR3 is 14 amino acids. The CDR3 spells CASSDVGGTDTQYF. CDR3 nucleotide sequence: TGTGCCAGCAGTGACGTGGGGGGCACAGATACGCAGTATTTT.

The CDR3 coding sequence is TGTGCCAGTAATGCGGGGGCGGGCAGGGATACGCAGTATTTT. Amino acids: CASNAGAGRDTQYF. The genes are TRBV2 and TRBJ2-3; a possible D gene is TRBD2 (7 bases). V was cut by 9 bases and J by 6 bases, with 19 bases left in between. The CDR3 is 14 amino acids. The germline gives CDR1 SNHLY, CDR2 FYNNEI.

The gene calls are TRBV10-3 and TRBJ2-7, with 7 bases that match TRBD1. V shed 2 bases, J shed 4 bases, and the junction held 8 bases outside the gene matches. Per the germline V gene, CDR1 is ENHRY and CDR2 is SYGVKD. The CDR3 length is 15 residues. The DNA of the CDR3 is TGTGCCATCAGTGAGGAAGGCAGGGGGAGATACGAGCAGTACGTC. Amino acids: CAISEEGRGRYEQYV.